Presented here are 30 T cell receptor beta chains from one specimen sequenced in a study of CD8 T cells in Susac syndrome (dated by TCRdb to about 2019). The library was built by means of the immunoSEQ multiplex PCR assay. RNA was extracted with the RNeasy kit and 0.5 to 1 ug was reverse transcribed using random hexamers. TCRdb reanalyzed the raw reads on its own, using fastp at Q25 for trimming and MiXCR for clone calling, and kept in-frame beta chains. Every distinct CDR3 protein forms one entry, paired with its most common genes and DNA. Within this sample are 180,000 or so distinct CDR3 sequences, with 85% to 95% of them counted one time only. The ten largest clonotypes hold 0.095% to 0.12% of the sample. The sample was CD4+ T cells from PBMCs. The receptors were sampled from a human donor in good health.

The chain has TRBV6-1 and TRBJ1-1; D unresolved. The V end was cut by 5 bases, the J end by 3 bases, with 13 bases between. This CDR3 contains 14 residues. Germline lookup yields CDR1 MNHNS and CDR2 SASEGT. CDR3 sequence reads: CASSFSPPDTEAFF. The CDR3 coding sequence is TGTGCCAGCAGTTTCAGCCCGCCGGACACTGAAGCTTTCTTT.

The rearrangement uses TRBV25-1 and TRBJ2-3, with a weak D call TRBD2 (5 bases). Germline CDR1 is MGHDK and CDR2 is SYGVNS. The CDR3 has 13 amino acids. V was pared by 2 bases and J by 5 bases, with 8 bases between. CDR3 residues: CASSEAGRDTQYF. The CDR3 DNA follows: TGTGCCAGCAGTGAAGCTGGGAGAGATACGCAGTATTTT.

This clonotype was observed once. The chain uses TRBV5-4 and TRBJ2-3; possible D gene TRBD1, 5 bases. The CDR3 sequence is 13 residues long. In germline, CDR1 is SGHNT, CDR2 YYREEE (reference sequence). V lost 4 bases, J lost 6 bases, and 12 bases lay in between. The CDR3 DNA is TGTGCCAGCAGCGCAGGGTTTACTGATACGCAGTATTTT. Amino acids: CASSAGFTDTQYF.

This clonotype turned up a few times. The CDR3 coding sequence is TGTGCCAGCAGCCCTCGGACCGTCTCCTACGAGCAGTACTTC. This codes for CASSPRTVSYEQYF. V usage is TRBV3-1 and J usage is TRBJ2-7, with D uncertain. V was cut by 4 bases and J by 0 bases, with 10 bases left in between. The CDR3 totals 14 residues. Germline CDR1 is LGHDT and CDR2 is YNNKEL (reference sequence).

This chain connects TRBV11-2 to TRBJ2-5, with D unresolved. V gave up 3 bases and J gave up 5 bases, with 7 bases separating them. Germline assignment: CDR1 SGHAT and CDR2 FQNNGV. The CDR3 extends over 12 amino acids. The CDR3 region has the DNA TGTGCCAGCAGCTTTATCGGGGAGACCCAGTACTTC. Its translation is CASSFIGETQYF.

J is TRBJ2-1 and V is TRBV29-1; 9 nucleotides match TRBD2. The germline V gene has CDR1 SQVTM and CDR2 ANQGSEA. The trim removed 3 bases at V and 4 bases at J, leaving 7 bases unmatched. This CDR3 contains 15 residues. CDR3 nucleotides: TGCAGCGTTGAGTTGGCGGGAGGGCCTTACAATGAGCAGTTCTTC. Translation: CSVELAGGPYNEQFF.

This chain connects TRBV29-1 to TRBJ2-5, with D possibly TRBD1 on 6 matching bases. CDR3 size: 14 residues. Germline V lookup: CDR1 SQVTM, CDR2 ANQGSEA. Trimming took off 4 bases at V and 2 bases at J, with 14 bases between the two ends. The CDR3 loop is CSVAPGGGQETQYF. The DNA of the CDR3 is TGCAGCGTTGCCCCTGGGGGCGGGCAAGAGACCCAGTACTTC.

The chain couples TRBV18 to TRBJ2-5; 9 positions match TRBD2. The CDR3 is 17 amino acids. Germline-derived CDR1 and CDR2 are KGHSH and LQKENI. After removal of 3 bases from V and 5 bases from J, the junction contained 13 bases not matched to a gene. CDR3 nucleotides: TGTGCCAGCTCACCGTCCATGGCTAGCGGGATAGGGGAGACCCAGTACTTC. Amino acids: CASSPSMASGIGETQYF.

The chain has TRBV3-1 and TRBJ2-1; D is perhaps TRBD2 (6 bases). The CDR3 consists of 15 residues. Trimming stripped 7 bases from V and 4 bases from J, with 17 bases between. Germline lookup yields CDR1 LGHDT and CDR2 YNNKEL (reference sequence). The CDR3 sequence: CASNSLGGEYNEQFF. CDR3 nucleotide sequence: TGTGCCAGCAACTCCCTGGGCGGGGAGTACAATGAGCAGTTCTTC.

V usage is TRBV12-3 or TRBV12-4 and J usage is TRBJ2-5; no reliable D call. There are 14 residues in the CDR3. V lost 3 bases and J 5 bases, leaving 13 bases between the germline ends. Here the CDR3 DNA reads TGTGCCAGCAGTTTGTTCAGTACCTTGGAGACCCAGTACTTC. It is translated as CASSLFSTLETQYF.

This chain links TRBV5-6 with TRBJ1-2; D remains unclear. The CDR3 covers 12 residues. V gave up 0 bases and J gave up 8 bases, with 8 bases separating them. Germline CDR1 reads SGHDT; CDR2 reads YYEEEE. DNA of the CDR3: TGTGCCAGCAGCTTGGATTTAACCGGCTACACCTTC. It specifies CASSLDLTGYTF. Full variable domain (outside the CDR3, taken from reference TRBV5-6 and TRBJ1-2): DAGVTQSPTHLIKTRGQQVTLRCSPKSGHDTVSWYQQALGQGPQFIFQYYEEEERQRGNFPDRFSGHQFPNYSSELNVNALLLGDSALYLCASSLDLTGYTFGSGTRLTVV.

V and J are TRBV20-1 and TRBJ2-1; 9 nucleotides match TRBD2. Looked up from germline, CDR1 is DFQATT and CDR2 is SNEGSKA (reference sequence). Trimming at V came to 1 base and at J to 8 bases, leaving 9 bases not matched to a gene. The CDR3 consists of 15 residues. In DNA, the CDR3 is TGCAGTGCTAGAGGGCATAGCGGGAGCCATGATGAGCAGTTCTTC. It codes for CSARGHSGSHDEQFF.

The chain employs TRBV29-1 and TRBJ2-2; possible D gene TRBD2, 6 bases. Per the germline V gene, CDR1 is SQVTM and CDR2 is ANQGSEA. V lost 3 bases to trimming and J lost 4 bases, with 9 bases between them. This CDR3 has 13 amino acids. The CDR3 DNA sequence: TGCAGCGTTGACCGGGGGTTCACCGGGGAGCTGTTTTTT. It yields the protein CSVDRGFTGELFF.

The rearrangement joins TRBV4-1 to TRBJ1-2; perhaps TRBD1 as D (5 bases). The V gene's germline CDR1 is MGHRA and CDR2 YSYEKL. The V gene lost 0 bases and the J gene lost 8 bases, with 13 bases spanning the gap. The CDR3 is 14 amino acids. The CDR3 sequence: CASSQEIVGEGYTF. The CDR3 coding sequence is TGCGCCAGCAGCCAAGAAATTGTGGGGGAAGGCTACACCTTC.

In its sample, this clonotype was seen a few times. The V call is TRBV11-2, the J call TRBJ2-5; 10 nucleotides agree with TRBD2. V gave up 3 bases and J gave up 4 bases; unmatched junction bases: 5. Germline assignment: CDR1 SGHAT and CDR2 FQNNGV. There are 15 residues in the CDR3. The CDR3 spells CASSFGLAGVETQYF. Written as DNA, the CDR3 is TGTGCCAGCAGCTTCGGTCTAGCGGGGGTAGAGACCCAGTACTTC.

The rearrangement joins TRBV29-1 to TRBJ2-5; D might be TRBD1 or TRBD2, each matching 5 bases. Germline V gene lookup returns CDR1 SQVTM and CDR2 ANQGSEA. The CDR3 has 14 residues. Trimming shortened V by 7 bases and J by 0 bases, and 15 bases separated the two germline ends. The CDR3 here is CSGGDGWYQETQYF. The CDR3 DNA follows: TGCAGCGGTGGGGACGGTTGGTACCAAGAGACCCAGTACTTC.

J is TRBJ2-3 and V is TRBV28; D unclear. V lost 0 bases, J lost 2 bases, and 12 bases lay in between. Germline CDR1 MDHEN, CDR2 SYDVKM. The CDR3 contains 16 residues. The CDR3 DNA reads TGTGCCAGCAGTTTATGGATGAAGGTACACACAGATACGCAGTATTTT. Its protein product is CASSLWMKVHTDTQYF.

This chain connects TRBV4-1 to TRBJ2-6; a possible D gene is TRBD2 (6 bases). Looked up from germline, CDR1 is MGHRA and CDR2 is YSYEKL. Trimming left V 0 bases short and J 0 bases short, with 21 bases between. CDR3 length: 21 amino acids. The CDR3 protein is CASSQERFGGATSSGANVLTF. In nucleotides, the CDR3 is TGCGCCAGCAGCCAAGAACGATTTGGCGGGGCTACTTCCTCTGGGGCCAACGTCCTGACTTTC.

This chain uses TRBV4-3 with TRBJ1-2, with TRBD1 matching over 8 bases. CDR3 length equals 15 residues. Trimming at V came to 3 bases and at J to 4 bases, leaving 7 bases not matched to a gene. Looked up from germline, CDR1 is LGHNA and CDR2 is YSLEER. The CDR3 DNA reads TGCGCCAGCAGCCACGGACAGGGCTTAGGCTATGGCTACACCTTC. Its translation: CASSHGQGLGYGYTF.

The V and J genes are TRBV2 and TRBJ2-3, with 8 bases identical to TRBD2. Looked up from germline, CDR1 is SNHLY and CDR2 is FYNNEI. This CDR3 is 14 amino acids long. With V trimmed by 2 bases and J by 4 bases, 2 bases remained unmatched. The CDR3 loop is CASSERGLADTQYF. The CDR3, as DNA: TGTGCCAGCAGTGAAAGGGGACTAGCAGATACGCAGTATTTT.

V usage is TRBV20-1 and J usage is TRBJ1-2; no reliable D call. Per germline, CDR1 DFQATT and CDR2 SNEGSKA (reference sequence). This CDR3 is 14 amino acids long. V lost 1 base to trimming and J lost 8 bases, with 17 bases between them. The CDR3 loop is CSARGVGQVGGYTF. In DNA, the CDR3 is TGCAGTGCTAGAGGCGTGGGCCAGGTGGGCGGCTACACCTTC.

The chain recombines TRBV25-1 with TRBJ2-7; TRBD1 aligns across 8 bases. Unmatched junction bases numbered 6, after V lost 0 bases and J lost 5 bases. The CDR3 is made up of 15 amino acids. CDR1 is MGHDK and CDR2 is SYGVNS in the germline V gene. The CDR3 DNA is TGTGCCAGCAGTGAATACAGGGGGCGCGCAGACGAGCAGTACTTC. It codes for CASSEYRGRADEQYF.

This chain uses TRBV29-1 with TRBJ1-1; possible D gene TRBD1, 5 bases. Germline CDR1 reads SQVTM; CDR2 reads ANQGSEA. V dropped 6 bases and J dropped 7 bases, with 15 bases sitting between them. This CDR3 has 12 amino acids. The CDR3 reads CSVPGGGNEAFF. The CDR3 nucleotides read TGCAGCGTCCCTGGGGGGGGTAATGAAGCTTTCTTT.

V gene TRBV20-1 combines with J gene TRBJ1-2, with 12 bases fitting TRBD1. Trimming removed 5 bases from V and 4 bases from J; junction bases left unmatched: 5. CDR3 size: 14 residues. Germline V gene sequence: CDR1 DFQATT, CDR2 SNEGSKA (reference sequence). The CDR3 region is CSAPGGQGAYGYTF. In DNA form, the CDR3 reads TGCAGTGCTCCCGGGGGACAGGGGGCCTATGGCTACACCTTC.

The chain uses TRBV4-1 and TRBJ2-5; D is possibly TRBD2 (7 bases). CDR1 is MGHRA and CDR2 is YSYEKL in the germline V gene. V lost 0 bases to trimming and J lost 5 bases, with 13 bases between them. This CDR3 comprises 15 residues. The DNA for the CDR3 is TGCGCCAGCAGCCAAGATACGGGGGGCCGGGAGACCCAGTACTTC. Translated: CASSQDTGGRETQYF.

Only one count was recorded for this clonotype. The V and J genes are TRBV25-1 and TRBJ1-2, with no clear D. The CDR3 extends over 13 amino acids. V gave up 0 bases and J gave up 8 bases, with 10 bases separating them. Germline V lookup: CDR1 MGHDK, CDR2 SYGVNS. CDR3 bases: TGTGCCAGCAGTGAATATCGGAGGGAAGGCTACACCTTC. Amino acid sequence: CASSEYRREGYTF.

The genes are TRBV13 and TRBJ2-5; D is ambiguous. CDR1 and CDR2 from the germline V gene are PRHDT and FYEKMQ (reference sequence). The V gene lost 6 bases and the J gene lost 5 bases, with 7 bases spanning the gap. The CDR3 runs to 11 residues. As DNA, the CDR3 is TGTGCCAGCAGTAAGACGGAGACCCAGTACTTC. It codes for CASSKTETQYF.

Here the CDR3 reads CASSPPSRGQTKGDGYTF. In DNA, the CDR3 is TGTGCCAGCAGCCCTCCCTCTAGGGGGCAGACGAAGGGGGATGGCTACACCTTC. V gene TRBV9 combines with J gene TRBJ1-2; 7 nucleotides line up with TRBD1. V shed 4 bases and J 6 bases; nucleotides not matched to a gene: 21. CDR1 and CDR2 (germline): SGDLS, YYNGEE. The CDR3 sequence is 18 residues long.

This clonotype has just one count. The rearrangement joins TRBV6-1 to TRBJ2-7, with 14 bases that match TRBD2. V lost 2 bases, J lost 6 bases, and 15 bases stayed unmatched. The CDR3 totals 19 residues. The germline V gene encodes CDR1 MNHNS and CDR2 SASEGT. The CDR3 reads CASSELRPGTSGGRSEQYF. The DNA of the CDR3 is TGTGCCAGCAGTGAACTTCGTCCCGGGACTAGCGGGGGCAGGTCCGAGCAGTACTTC.

The chain uses TRBV5-1 and TRBJ2-5, with 12 nucleotides matching TRBD2. CDR3 size: 16 residues. Germline V gene data show CDR1 as SGHRS and CDR2 as YFSETQ. V shed 4 bases and J 3 bases; nucleotides not matched to a gene: 7. CDR3 protein: CASSIGLAGSEETQYF. Written as DNA, the CDR3 is TGCGCCAGCAGCATCGGACTAGCGGGATCAGAAGAGACCCAGTACTTC.